A single sample is the source of the 20 T cell receptor beta chains below, sequenced in a study of response to subunit inactivated influenza vaccine. TCRdb independently ran MiXCR on the RT-PCR reads; one entry per CDR3 protein. Among 500,000 to 600,000 distinct CDR3 sequences listed, 12% were seen once. This material consisted of PBMCs from blood, taken on the day of vaccination. The receptor set was obtained from a man in his forties or fifties who received an inactivated influenza vaccine.

This clonotype was found a few times. V and J are TRBV15 and TRBJ2-4; D uncertain. Trimming removed 4 bases at V and 3 bases at J, with 16 bases between. CDR1 is LNHNV, CDR2 YYDKDF, per germline (reference sequence). The CDR3 has 16 amino acids. Here the CDR3 DNA reads TGTGCCACCAGCACTTCCGGGCCCCTAGGCAAAAACATTCAGTACTTC. Protein product: CATSTSGPLGKNIQYF.

This clonotype appeared a few times. The chain recombines TRBV5-5 with TRBJ1-3, with a possible D match to TRBD1 (5 bases). This CDR3 contains 14 residues. Germline V gives CDR1 SGHKS, CDR2 YYEKEE (reference sequence). V was shortened by 3 bases and J by 7 bases, with 14 bases between the two germline ends. For the CDR3, the DNA is TGTGCCAGCAGCTCCGGGACGACCGGTAACACCATATATTTT. Protein: CASSSGTTGNTIYF.

A word on this clonotype: At one end the junction does not follow the germline gene, possibly because of a read error. The CDR3 region is CASSLETSGRLPHVF. The DNA of the CDR3 is TGTGCCAGCAGTCTTGAGACTAGCGGGAGGCTTCCCCACGTCTTC. The rearrangement joins TRBV7-2 to TRBJ2-7; TRBD2 matches at 13 bases. The germline CDR1 and CDR2 sequences are SGHTA and FQGNSA. CDR3 length: 15 residues.

Written as DNA, the CDR3 is TGTGCCAGCAGTTTACGGACAGCTTCCTACGAGCAGTACTTC. Translation: CASSLRTASYEQYF. The chain employs TRBV12-3 or TRBV12-4 and TRBJ2-7; tentatively, D is TRBD1 (6 bases). The CDR3 has 14 residues. The V end lost 2 bases, the J end lost 1 base, and 9 bases lay between the germline ends.

The chain employs TRBV20-1 and TRBJ2-1, with D possibly being TRBD2 (8 bases). CDR3 length: 17 amino acids. Germline V lookup: CDR1 DFQATT, CDR2 SNEGSKA (reference sequence). The CDR3 DNA follows: TGCTGCGCTAGAGCTCGGGAGGGGGCGATTTGGGTCAATGAGCAGTTCTTC. This gives the protein CCARAREGAIWVNEQFF.

In this sample, this clonotype turned up many times. The chain joins TRBV12-3 or TRBV12-4 to TRBJ2-5; 10 nucleotides agree with TRBD2. The CDR3 has 14 residues. Unmatched junction bases numbered 7, after V lost 7 bases and J lost 5 bases. CDR3 in DNA: TGTGCCAGCATGAAGCGGGGGGGCTGGGAGACCCAGTACTTC. Amino acids: CASMKRGGWETQYF.

The J gene is TRBJ2-1, the V gene TRBV10-3, with D unresolved. CDR3 size: 13 residues. The V end lost 4 bases, the J end lost 5 bases, and 9 bases lay between the germline ends. CDR1 and CDR2 (germline): ENHRY, SYGVKD. CDR3 in DNA: TGTGCCATCAGTGTGGACCGCGACAATGAGCAGTTCTTC. This sequence encodes CAISVDRDNEQFF.

The chain is built from TRBV29-1 and TRBJ2-5, with TRBD2 matching 14 bases. Trimming at V came to 0 bases and at J to 2 bases, leaving 5 bases not matched to a gene. Germline CDR1 reads SQVTM; CDR2 reads ANQGSEA. This CDR3 has 17 residues. The CDR3 protein is CSVEEGTSGGLQETQYF. As DNA, the CDR3 is TGCAGCGTTGAAGAAGGGACTAGCGGGGGACTTCAAGAGACCCAGTACTTC.

This clonotype was observed a handful of times. This chain uses TRBV7-8 with TRBJ2-1; 7 positions match TRBD1. The CDR3 runs to 18 residues. CDR1 SGHVS and CDR2 FQNEAQ come from the germline V gene. Trimming took 2 bases from V and 7 from J; bases not matched to a gene: 17. The CDR3 reads CASSLRGGWGWGKNEQFF. The CDR3 DNA follows: TGTGCCAGCAGCTTACGAGGGGGCTGGGGGTGGGGTAAAAATGAGCAGTTCTTC.

The V call is TRBV2, the J call TRBJ2-6; TRBD1 matches 9 bases. This CDR3 is 17 amino acids long. V lost 5 bases, J lost 0 bases, and 5 bases stayed unmatched. Germline CDR1 reads SNHLY; CDR2 reads FYNNEI. The CDR3 DNA reads TGTGCCAGCAGTATCGACAGGGGGACCTCTGGGGCCAACGTCCTGACTTTC. Amino acids: CASSIDRGTSGANVLTF.

The chain carries TRBV4-2 and TRBJ2-7; TRBD2 matches 11 bases. This CDR3 comprises 20 residues. CDR1 is LGHNA, CDR2 YNFKEQ, per germline. V trimming: 4 bases; J trimming: 2 bases; junction bases outside the gene matches: 19. CDR3 sequence reads: CASSPQGLAGGSWIPYEQYF. As DNA, the CDR3 is TGTGCCAGCAGCCCCCAAGGGCTAGCGGGGGGTTCATGGATACCCTACGAGCAGTACTTC.

The chain combines TRBV5-6 with TRBJ1-6; no reliable D call. CDR3 length equals 12 residues. V lost 4 bases and J lost 7, with 6 bases in between. CDR1 and CDR2 from the germline V gene are SGHDT and YYEEEE. CDR3 loop: CASSILNSPLHF. The CDR3 DNA reads TGTGCCAGCAGCATACTGAATTCACCCCTCCACTTT.

This clonotype has a handful of counts. The J gene is TRBJ2-1, the V gene TRBV27; no clear D gene. The ends were cut back, 7 bases at V and 4 bases at J, with 14 bases in the middle. Germline CDR1 MNHEY, CDR2 SMNVEV (reference sequence). The CDR3 spans 14 residues. As DNA, the CDR3 is TGTGCCAGCATCCCCCTGGGCAGTTACAATGAGCAGTTCTTC. Protein product: CASIPLGSYNEQFF.

This sequence joins TRBV4-2 and TRBJ2-1; 7 positions match TRBD2. Germline assignment: CDR1 LGHNA and CDR2 YNFKEQ. Germline trimming cut 1 base from V and 5 bases from J; bases unmatched to any gene: 14. The CDR3 has 18 residues. The CDR3 loop is CASSQGSTWGGVHNEQFF. CDR3 bases: TGTGCCAGCAGCCAAGGTTCAACGTGGGGAGGGGTGCACAATGAGCAGTTCTTC.

The rearrangement uses TRBV7-2 and TRBJ2-3; the D gene is possibly TRBD1 (5 bases). The germline V gene has CDR1 SGHTA and CDR2 FQGNSA. Deletions cut 1 base from V and 3 bases from J, with 14 bases between. The CDR3 totals 16 residues. The CDR3, as DNA: TGTGCCAGCAGCTTAGTGAGCCAGGGTCTTACAGATACGCAGTATTTT. It specifies CASSLVSQGLTDTQYF.

This clonotype occurred many times. The rearrangement links TRBV5-1 to TRBJ2-1; 11 nucleotides line up with TRBD2. Germline V gene data show CDR1 as SGHRS and CDR2 as YFSETQ. The V and J ends lost 0 bases and 9 bases, in that order; junction bases with no gene match: 5. The CDR3 spans 15 residues. Here the CDR3 reads CASSLGLAGLGEQFF. The CDR3 coding sequence is TGCGCCAGCAGCTTGGGACTAGCGGGACTCGGTGAGCAGTTCTTC.

The chain is built from TRBV11-2 and TRBJ2-2; 7 positions match TRBD1. The ends lost 6 bases at V and 5 bases at J; junction bases unmatched: 6. Germline V gene sequence: CDR1 SGHAT, CDR2 FQNNGV. The CDR3 covers 14 residues. The CDR3 DNA follows: TGTGCCAGCAGACCTTACAGGGGTACCGGGGAGCTGTTTTTT. Residues: CASRPYRGTGELFF.

The chain employs TRBV7-9 and TRBJ1-1; D perhaps matches TRBD1 (6 bases). Trimming stripped 3 bases from V and 4 bases from J, with 15 bases between. The CDR3 has 15 residues. Germline assignment: CDR1 SEHNR and CDR2 FQNEAQ (reference sequence). CDR3: CASSLGGQTGTEAFF. The DNA of the CDR3 is TGTGCCAGCAGCTTGGGAGGACAGACCGGCACTGAAGCTTTCTTT.

In this sample, this clonotype turned up many times. The chain combines TRBV20-1 with TRBJ1-2, with TRBD1 matching 11 bases. After removal of 6 bases from V and 6 bases from J, the junction contained 9 bases not matched to a gene. CDR3 length: 14 amino acids. Per the germline V gene, CDR1 is DFQATT and CDR2 is SNEGSKA (reference sequence). This CDR3 reads CSAPHRDRGDGYTF. Here the CDR3 DNA reads TGCAGTGCCCCTCACCGGGACAGGGGGGATGGCTACACCTTC.

This clonotype was seen a few times. The rearrangement uses TRBV29-1 and TRBJ2-5; D is perhaps TRBD2 (5 bases). The CDR3 loop spans 11 amino acids. The V end lost 4 bases, the J end lost 7 bases, and 10 bases lay between the germline ends. The V gene's germline CDR1 is SQVTM and CDR2 ANQGSEA. CDR3 nucleotide sequence: TGCAGCGTTGGAGGGATGGGGACCCAGTACTTC. Protein: CSVGGMGTQYF.